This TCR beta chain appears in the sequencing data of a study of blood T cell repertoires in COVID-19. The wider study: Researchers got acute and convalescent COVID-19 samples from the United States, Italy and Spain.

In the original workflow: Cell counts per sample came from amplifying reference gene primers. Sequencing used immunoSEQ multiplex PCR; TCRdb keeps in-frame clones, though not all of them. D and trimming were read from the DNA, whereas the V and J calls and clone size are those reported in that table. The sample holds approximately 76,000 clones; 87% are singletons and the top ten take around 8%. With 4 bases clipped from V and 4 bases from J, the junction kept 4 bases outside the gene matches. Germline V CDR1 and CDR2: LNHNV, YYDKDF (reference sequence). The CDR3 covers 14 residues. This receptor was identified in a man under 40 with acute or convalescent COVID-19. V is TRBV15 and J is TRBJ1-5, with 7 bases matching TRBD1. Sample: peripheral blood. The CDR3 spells CATSMTGWNQPQHF. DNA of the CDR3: TGTGCCACCAGCATGACAGGGTGGAATCAGCCCCAGCATTTT.